The next 6 T cell receptor beta chains were all read from a single sample in a study of T cell clonotyping in hematopoietic cell transplantation. The time point: recipient sample about 28 days before transplant, after cytoreduction. Produced via immunoSEQ multiplex PCR; TCRdb's table is partial and in-frame only. Among approximately 39,000 clones listed, roughly 96% were seen once. The sequenced sample was peripheral blood mononuclear cells, obtained before stem cell transplant. These receptors were taken from a middle-aged man with chronic myeloid leukemia. Some clones in this sample may be carry-over from other donors' samples.

The chain recombines TRBV11-2 with TRBJ2-3; 9 bases line up with TRBD1. Unmatched junction bases numbered 5, after V lost 5 bases and J lost 2 bases. The CDR3 consists of 15 residues. Germline CDR1 and CDR2: SGHAT and FQNNGV. CDR3 in amino acids: CASSLGTGLTDTQYF. The DNA of the CDR3 is TGTGCCAGCAGCCTCGGGACAGGGCTCACAGATACGCAGTATTTT.

The chain uses TRBV7-2 and TRBJ1-1; D is unresolved. The CDR3 is made up of 17 amino acids. From germline, CDR1 is SGHTA and CDR2 FQGNSA. Between the trimmed V and J ends, which lost 0 bases and 2 bases, there was a span of 16 bases. In DNA form, the CDR3 reads TGTGCCAGCAGCTTAGCGGATCCGGGCCCGGGAAACACTGAAGCTTTCTTT. This sequence encodes CASSLADPGPGNTEAFF.

The chain carries TRBV7-9 and TRBJ2-7; D possibly uses TRBD1 or TRBD2 (5 bases each). Between the trimmed V and J ends, which lost 4 bases and 3 bases, there was a span of 22 bases. The CDR3 contains 17 residues. The germline V gene encodes CDR1 SEHNR and CDR2 FQNEAQ (reference sequence). CDR3 in DNA: TGTGCCAGCAGCTCCATCCTTACGGGACCACAGCACTACGAGCAGTACTTC. Its translation: CASSSILTGPQHYEQYF. The full variable domain, in which reference TRBV7-9 and TRBJ2-7 provide the parts outside the CDR3, is DTGVSQNPRHKITKRGQNVTFRCDPISEHNRLYWYRQTLGQGPEFLTYFQNEAQLEKSRLLSDRFSAERPKGSFSTLEIQRTEQGDSAMYLCASSSILTGPQHYEQYFGPGTRLTVT.

V usage is TRBV5-1 and J usage is TRBJ2-3; TRBD2 matches 7 bases. Losses at the gene ends were 2 bases for V and 6 bases for J; bases not matched to a gene: 6. This CDR3 contains 14 residues. Germline values: CDR1 SGHRS, CDR2 YFSETQ. DNA of the CDR3: TGCGCCAGCAGCTTCTCCGGGGGGTCGGATACGCAGTATTTT. This translates into CASSFSGGSDTQYF.

The rearrangement uses TRBV5-1 and TRBJ2-2; D is perhaps TRBD1 (5 bases). Germline CDR1 reads SGHRS; CDR2 reads YFSETQ. V was pared by 0 bases and J by 6 bases, with 12 bases between. The CDR3 totals 15 residues. The CDR3 spells CASSLGQGWAGELFF. In DNA, the CDR3 is TGCGCCAGCAGCTTGGGGCAGGGATGGGCCGGGGAGCTGTTTTTT.

This sequence joins TRBV7-9 and TRBJ2-7, with 8 bases that match TRBD1. The germline gives CDR1 SEHNR, CDR2 FQNEAQ (reference sequence). CDR3 length: 14 residues. The ends lost 3 bases at V and 12 bases at J; junction bases unmatched: 13. The CDR3 loop reads CASSFSSGQGGWYF. The CDR3 coding sequence is TGTGCCAGCAGCTTTTCATCAGGACAGGGCGGTTGGTACTTC. Supplemented by reference TRBV7-9 and TRBJ2-7, the full variable domain reads DTGVSQNPRHKITKRGQNVTFRCDPISEHNRLYWYRQTLGQGPEFLTYFQNEAQLEKSRLLSDRFSAERPKGSFSTLEIQRTEQGDSAMYLCASSFSSGQGGWYFGPGTRLTVT.